This T cell receptor (beta chain) was identified during a study of Ad26.COV2.S vaccination and SARS-CoV-2 variants. Background on the study: Participants got Ad26.COV2.S intramuscularly, once or twice 56 days apart. The study's findings and limits: Substantial response breadth was reportedly seen for spike-specific CD8+ and CD4+ T cells after vaccination. Researchers cautioned that TCR breadth and depth analyses may have underestimated total T cell responses.

Turning to this clone: Its target is unknown.

The V gene's germline CDR1 is MRHNA and CDR2 SNTAGT. V lost 4 bases, J lost 2 bases, and 12 bases lay in between. CDR3 length: 15 amino acids. This table comes from immunoSEQ multiplex PCR, and its TCRdb copy is limited to in-frame clones, with some not included. The table records about 440,000 clones, 87% of them present only once. Treatment indicated: over 15 received Ad26.COV2.S at low or high dose, single or two shots; roughly 5 received placebo; per-sample allocation not given. Each sample was drawn 63 days after the first injection (of vaccine or placebo). An adult aged 18-55 years in Boston served as the donor.

The rearrangement links TRBV6-4 to TRBJ1-5; no clear D gene. The material sequenced was peripheral blood, taken in a trial of Ad26.COV2.S vaccine versus placebo. The sequence was obtained from a person between 18 and 59 years old who received the Ad26.COV2.S COVID-19 vaccine or a placebo. CDR3 amino acids: CASSVDNRGNQPQHF. The DNA of the CDR3 is TGTGCCAGCAGTGTCGACAACCGGGGCAATCAGCCCCAGCATTTT.